This T cell receptor (beta chain) was sequenced during a study of blood T cell repertoires in COVID-19. There are 13 residues in the CDR3. The V gene's germline CDR1 is KGHSY and CDR2 FQNENV. Trimming took 4 bases from V and 4 from J, leaving 10 bases between them. The assay was immunoSEQ multiplex PCR, and TCRdb's table has in-frame clones only and misses some. In the table there are 450,000 or so clones, approximately 90% of which are singletons. The sequence derives from a woman in her forties with COVID-19, enrolled during active disease. V and J are TRBV16 and TRBJ1-1; TRBD1 might be the D (5 bases). Sequenced input: peripheral blood. The CDR3 DNA is TGTGCCAGCAGCCCCCAAGGGGTCACTGAAGCTTTCTTT. Its protein product is CASSPQGVTEAFF.